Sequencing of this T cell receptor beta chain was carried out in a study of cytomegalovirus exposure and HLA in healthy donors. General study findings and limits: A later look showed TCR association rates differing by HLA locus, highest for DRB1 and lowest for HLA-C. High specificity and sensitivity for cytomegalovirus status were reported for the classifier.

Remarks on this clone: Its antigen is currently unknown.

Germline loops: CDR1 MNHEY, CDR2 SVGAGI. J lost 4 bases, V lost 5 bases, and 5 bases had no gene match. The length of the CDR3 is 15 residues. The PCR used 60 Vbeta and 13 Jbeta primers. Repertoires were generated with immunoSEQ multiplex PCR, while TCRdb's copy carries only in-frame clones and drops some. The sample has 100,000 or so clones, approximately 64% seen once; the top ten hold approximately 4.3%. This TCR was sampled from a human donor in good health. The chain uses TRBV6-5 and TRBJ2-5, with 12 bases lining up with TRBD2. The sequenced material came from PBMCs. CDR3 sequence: CASSLSSGRGETQYF. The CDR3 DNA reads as TGTGCCAGCAGTCTCTCTAGCGGGAGGGGAGAGACCCAGTACTTC.